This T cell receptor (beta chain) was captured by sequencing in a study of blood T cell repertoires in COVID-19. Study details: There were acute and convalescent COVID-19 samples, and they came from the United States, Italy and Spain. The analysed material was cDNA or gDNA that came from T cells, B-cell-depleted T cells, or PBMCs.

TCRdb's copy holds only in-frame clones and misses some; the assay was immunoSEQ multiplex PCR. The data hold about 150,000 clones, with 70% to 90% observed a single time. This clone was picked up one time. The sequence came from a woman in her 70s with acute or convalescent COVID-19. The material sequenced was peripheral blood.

The CDR3 reads CSVVGRDTGELFF. CDR3 nucleotide sequence: TGCAGCGTTGTGGGCAGGGACACCGGGGAGCTGTTTTTT. The J gene is TRBJ2-2, the V gene TRBV29-1; TRBD1 is a possible D gene (5 bases). The CDR3 loop spans 13 amino acids. Between the trimmed V and J ends, which lost 4 bases and 3 bases, there was a span of 9 bases. Looked up from germline, CDR1 is SQVTM and CDR2 is ANQGSEA.